This TCR beta chain comes out of a study of CD8+CD57+ T cells in acquired aplastic anemia. V dropped 5 bases and J dropped 3 bases, with 9 bases sitting between them. The germline CDR1 and CDR2 sequences are MGHDK and SYGVNS. The CDR3 is made up of 13 amino acids. CDR3 and TCR beta VDJ profiling relied on genomic DNA as the template. Via MiXCR, TCRdb re-called the reads, giving one row per CDR3 protein. The sample has over 150,000 distinct CDR3 sequences, about 60% seen once. Sequencing involved patients with CD8+CD57+ cell expansion previously shown by flow cytometry. The chain joins TRBV25-1 to TRBJ2-3, with TRBD1 as a possible D gene (5 bases). Sample: sorted CD4+, CD8+, or CD8+CD57+ T cells (not recorded which) from PBMCs. This clonotype was obtained from a human donor with aplastic anemia. CDR3 coding DNA: TGTGCCAGCAGTTACCGACAGACAGATACGCAGTATTTT. This translates into CASSYRQTDTQYF.